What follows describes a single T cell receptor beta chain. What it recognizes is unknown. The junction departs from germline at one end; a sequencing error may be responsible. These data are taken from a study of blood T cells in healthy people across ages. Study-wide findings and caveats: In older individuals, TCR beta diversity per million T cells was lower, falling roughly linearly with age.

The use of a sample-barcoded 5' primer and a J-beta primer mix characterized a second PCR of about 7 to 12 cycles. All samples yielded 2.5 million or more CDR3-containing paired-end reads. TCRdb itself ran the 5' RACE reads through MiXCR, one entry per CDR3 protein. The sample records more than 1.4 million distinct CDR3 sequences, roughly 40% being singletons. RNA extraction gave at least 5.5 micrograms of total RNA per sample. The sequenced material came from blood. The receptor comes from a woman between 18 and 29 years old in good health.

CDR3 nucleotide sequence: TGTGCCAGCGGCTTAGAGGGGTTAAAGCGAGACCGAACCTATGAGCAGTTCTTC. Encoded protein: CASGLEGLKRDRTYEQFF. The rearrangement uses TRBV13 and TRBJ2-1, with D tentatively TRBD1 or TRBD2 (5 bases each). Germline CDR1 PRHDT, CDR2 FYEKMQ (reference sequence). This CDR3 is 18 amino acids long.